This TCR beta chain was recorded in a study of shared clonotypes between healthy human individuals (dated by TCRdb to the early 2020s). Broadly, across the study: The cohort comprised a couple of women and a few men aged 18 to 49 years. The study deeply sequenced blood TCR repertoires of about 5 healthy adults to estimate repertoire size and the extent of clonotype sharing between individuals. Libraries were prepared and TCR repertoires were sequenced by different laboratories using diverse techniques, in order to increase sequencing depth and limit assay-specific biases. Each donor's leukapheresis produced roughly between about 0.9 and 9.5 billion PBMCs. Broad study findings and their caveats: Only blood was sampled, and tissue TCR repertoires likely differ from those in blood. Pairwise subsampling led to the expectation that sequencing depth would affect the degree of clonotype sharing among donors. Because the study included a small number of donors, the genetic and exposure-history diversity represented was limited.

Including the terminal cysteine and phenylalanine, the CDR3 comprises 14 residues. This entry keeps only the CDR3 DNA: 42 bases, framed from base 1. V lost 0 bases and J lost 6 bases; the stretch between them is 11 bases long. Reading the germline V gene gives CDR1 SGHRS and CDR2 YFSETQ. Donors were healthy HIV-negative adults with no recently reported acute infections or vaccinations. All donors were Caucasian adults living in Nashville, Tennessee, USA. For unsorted samples, 90 million or so PBMCs were counted and genomic DNA was extracted with the QIAamp DNA Blood Mini kit. Blood was collected by leukapheresis, and PBMCs were isolated by Ficoll-Histopaque density gradient centrifugation and then cryopreserved in liquid nitrogen vapor phase. TCR CDR3 regions were amplified from genomic DNA by multiplex PCR using the deep immunoSEQ assay. Extracted genomic DNA from each cell subset was spread evenly across all wells of several immunoSEQ 96-well plates, with each plate serving as a replicate. Each replicate PCR for unsorted PBMC received roughly 300 ng genomic DNA, equal to 25,000 to 30,000 T cell genomes. Ten immunoSEQ deep assay plates were used to sequence unsorted PBMC genomic DNA. The purified libraries were quantified using a Qubit 3.0 fluorometer, sized with a Bioanalyzer 2100, and then quantified again using the KAPA Library Quantification kit. A separate single-read 150-cycle Illumina NextSeq 550 flow cell was used to sequence each immunoSEQ 96-well plate. The authors processed their data as follows. The immunoSEQ output contained only junctional sequences without quality scores, so filtering could not match that applied to full-length reads. To assign V/J genes and CDR3, sequences were annotated against IMGT germline references using PyIR, a Python wrapper for IgBLAST v1.9. Any read was removed if the V/J assignment was weak (E-value above 1e-6), the CDR3 was missing, or the read contained stop codons, out-of-frame junctions, or ambiguous translated residues. V3J clonotypes were defined as sequences sharing the same inferred V gene, J gene, and CDR3 amino acid sequence. To compute the percentage overlap between repertoires, the number of shared unique clonotypes was divided by the size of the smaller repertoire. Richness of each repertoire was evaluated using RTK rarefaction, the Chao1 estimator, and Recon v2.1 estimates of unobserved clonotypes. TCRdb provides this immuneACCESS table in a form limited to in-frame rearrangements. Some clones are lacking; in checked studies, under half of them reflect an unresolved V gene, and why the rest are absent is not known. V and J calls and clone size are as listed in that table; D and trimming were resolved from the DNA. Present in this sample are roughly 500,000 clones, around 80% of which were seen just once. Of the sample, about 12% falls within the top ten clones.

As concerns this clone: Its antigen is unknown. Qualities for individual bases were not recorded, and no much larger clone is one base off.

This TCR came from a woman aged 40 to 50 in good health. Some clones in this sample may be carry-over from other donors' samples. The source material was PBMCs. The V and J genes are TRBV5-1 and TRBJ2-3; the D gene is perhaps TRBD1 or TRBD2, each of them matching over 5 bases. The CDR3 loop reads CASSLDTGTDTQYF. The nucleotides read TGCGCCAGCAGCTTGGATACGGGGACGGATACGCAGTATTTT.